This TCR beta chain was found in a study of blood T cells in healthy people across ages. The germline V gene has CDR1 SGHRS and CDR2 YFSETQ. The length of the CDR3 is 15 residues. Through a sample-barcoded 5' primer and a J-beta primer mix, a second PCR was run for roughly 7 to 12 cycles. Any given sample supplied a minimum of 3 million CDR3-containing paired-end reads. Using its own MiXCR run on the 5' RACE reads, TCRdb lists one record per CDR3 protein. The sample includes roughly 730,000 distinct CDR3 sequences, roughly three fifths of them seen just once. The chain carries TRBV5-1 and TRBJ2-1; D may be TRBD1 or TRBD2 (6 bases each). The DNA matches TRBJ2-7 better at its end, which makes the J call doubtful. What was sequenced was blood. The receptor comes from a man aged 35-49 years in good health. The CDR3 reads CASSLDPGAYNEQYF. DNA for the CDR3: TGCGCCAGCAGCTTGGACCCGGGGGCCTACAATGAGCAGTACTTC.